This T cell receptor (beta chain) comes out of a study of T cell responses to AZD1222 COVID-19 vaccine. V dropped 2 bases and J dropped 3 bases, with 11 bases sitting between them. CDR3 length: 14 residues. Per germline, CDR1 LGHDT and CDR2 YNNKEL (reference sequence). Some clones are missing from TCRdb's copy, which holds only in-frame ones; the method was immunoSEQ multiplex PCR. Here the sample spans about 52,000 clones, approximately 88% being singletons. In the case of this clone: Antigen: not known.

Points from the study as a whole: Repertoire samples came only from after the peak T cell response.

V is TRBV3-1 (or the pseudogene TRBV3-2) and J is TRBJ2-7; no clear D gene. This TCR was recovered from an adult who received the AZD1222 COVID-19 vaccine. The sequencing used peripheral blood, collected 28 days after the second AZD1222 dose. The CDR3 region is CASSQLGTLYEQYF. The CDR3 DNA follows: TGTGCCAGCAGCCAATTGGGAACCCTCTACGAGCAGTACTTC.